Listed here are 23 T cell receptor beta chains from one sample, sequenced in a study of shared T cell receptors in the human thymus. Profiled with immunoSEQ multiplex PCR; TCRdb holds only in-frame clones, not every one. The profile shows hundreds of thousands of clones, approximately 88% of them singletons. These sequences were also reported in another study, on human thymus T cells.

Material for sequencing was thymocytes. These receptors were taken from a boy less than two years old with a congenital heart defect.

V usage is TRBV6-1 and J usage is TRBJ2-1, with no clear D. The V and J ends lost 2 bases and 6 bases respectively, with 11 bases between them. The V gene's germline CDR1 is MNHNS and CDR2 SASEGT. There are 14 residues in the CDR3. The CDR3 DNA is TGTGCCAGCAGTGAAACTAAGCAACTCAATGAGCAGTTCTTC. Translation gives CASSETKQLNEQFF.

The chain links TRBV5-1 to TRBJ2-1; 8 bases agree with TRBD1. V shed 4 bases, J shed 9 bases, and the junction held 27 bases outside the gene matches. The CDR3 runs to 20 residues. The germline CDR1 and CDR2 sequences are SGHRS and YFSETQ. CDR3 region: CASSRFPSRDRLPTRVEQFF. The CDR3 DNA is TGCGCCAGCAGCCGATTCCCGTCCCGGGACAGGCTCCCCACCCGGGTTGAGCAGTTCTTC.

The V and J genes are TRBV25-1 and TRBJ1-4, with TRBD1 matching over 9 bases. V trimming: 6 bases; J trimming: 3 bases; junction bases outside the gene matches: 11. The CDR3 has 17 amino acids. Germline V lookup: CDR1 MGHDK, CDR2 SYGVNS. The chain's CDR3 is CASRGDRGLWANEKLFF. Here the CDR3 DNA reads TGTGCCAGCAGGGGTGACAGGGGGTTATGGGCTAATGAAAAACTGTTTTTT.

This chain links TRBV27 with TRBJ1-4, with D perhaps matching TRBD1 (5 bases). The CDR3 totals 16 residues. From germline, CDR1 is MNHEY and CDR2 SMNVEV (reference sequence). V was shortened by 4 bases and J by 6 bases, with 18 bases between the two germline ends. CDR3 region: CASSSSSAGHDEKLFF. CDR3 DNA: TGTGCCAGCAGTTCCTCCTCGGCAGGGCACGATGAAAAACTGTTTTTT. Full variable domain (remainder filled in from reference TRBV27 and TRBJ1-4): EAQVTQNPRYLITVTGKKLTVTCSQNMNHEYMSWYRQDPGLGLRQIYYSMNVEVTDKGDVPEGYKVSRKEKRNFPLILESPSPNQTSLYFCASSSSSAGHDEKLFFGSGTQLSVL.

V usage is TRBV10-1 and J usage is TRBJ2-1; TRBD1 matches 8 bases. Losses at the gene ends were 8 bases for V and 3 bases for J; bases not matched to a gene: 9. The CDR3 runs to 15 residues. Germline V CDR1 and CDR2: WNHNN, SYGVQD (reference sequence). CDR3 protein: CASSPGQDNYNEQFF. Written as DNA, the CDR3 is TGCGCCAGCTCCCCGGGACAGGATAACTACAATGAGCAGTTCTTC.

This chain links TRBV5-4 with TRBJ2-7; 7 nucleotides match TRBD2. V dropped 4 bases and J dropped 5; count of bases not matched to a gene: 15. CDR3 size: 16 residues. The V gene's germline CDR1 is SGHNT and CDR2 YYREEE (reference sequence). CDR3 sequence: CASSRPPGGSLHEQYF. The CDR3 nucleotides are TGTGCCAGCAGCCGGCCCCCAGGCGGGAGTCTCCACGAGCAGTACTTC.

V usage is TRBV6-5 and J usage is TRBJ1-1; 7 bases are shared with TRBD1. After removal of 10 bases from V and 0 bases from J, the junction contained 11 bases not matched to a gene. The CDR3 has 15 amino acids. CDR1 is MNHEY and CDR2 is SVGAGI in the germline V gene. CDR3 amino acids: CATQDRREVNTEAFF. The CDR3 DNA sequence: TGTGCCACCCAGGACAGGAGGGAAGTGAACACTGAAGCTTTCTTT.

The DNA for the CDR3 is TGTGCCATCAGTGAAGAGGGGGCAATAAATGAGCAGTTCTTC. It yields the protein CAISEEGAINEQFF. The rearrangement links TRBV10-3 to TRBJ2-1, with 7 bases that match TRBD1. Germline V gene data show CDR1 as ENHRY and CDR2 as SYGVKD. V gave up 3 bases and J gave up 7 bases; unmatched junction bases: 6. This CDR3 has 14 residues.

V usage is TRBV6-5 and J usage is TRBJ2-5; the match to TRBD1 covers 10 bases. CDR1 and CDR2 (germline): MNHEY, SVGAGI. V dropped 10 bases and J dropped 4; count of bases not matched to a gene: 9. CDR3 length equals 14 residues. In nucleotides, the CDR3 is TGTGCCACCATTTCCGACAGGGGGCCAGAGACCCAGTACTTC. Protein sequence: CATISDRGPETQYF.

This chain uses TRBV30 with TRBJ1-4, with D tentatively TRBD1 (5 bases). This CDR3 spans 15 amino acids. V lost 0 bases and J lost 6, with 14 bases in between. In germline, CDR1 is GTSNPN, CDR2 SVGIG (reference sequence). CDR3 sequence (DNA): TGTGCCTGGAGTGTACCGGGGGATCTGCATGAAAAACTGTTTTTT. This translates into CAWSVPGDLHEKLFF.

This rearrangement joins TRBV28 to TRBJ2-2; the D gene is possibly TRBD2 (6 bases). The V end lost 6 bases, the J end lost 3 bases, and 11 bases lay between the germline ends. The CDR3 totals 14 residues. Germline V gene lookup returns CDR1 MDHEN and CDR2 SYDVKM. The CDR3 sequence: CASRRELDTGELFF. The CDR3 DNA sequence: TGTGCCAGCAGACGGGAGTTGGACACCGGGGAGCTGTTTTTT.

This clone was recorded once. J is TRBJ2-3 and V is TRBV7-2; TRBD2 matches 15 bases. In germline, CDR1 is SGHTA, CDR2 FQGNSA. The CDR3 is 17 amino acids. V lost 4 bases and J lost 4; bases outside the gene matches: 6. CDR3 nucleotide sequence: TGTGCCAGCAGCTGGACTAGCGGGAGGGCGAGGGCAGATACGCAGTATTTT. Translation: CASSWTSGRARADTQYF.

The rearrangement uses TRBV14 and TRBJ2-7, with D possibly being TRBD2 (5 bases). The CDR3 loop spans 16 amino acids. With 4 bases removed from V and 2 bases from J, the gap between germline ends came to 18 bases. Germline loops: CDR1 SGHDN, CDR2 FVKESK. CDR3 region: CASSLTQQRSPYEQYF. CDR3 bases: TGTGCCAGCAGCCTAACTCAACAGCGGAGTCCCTACGAGCAGTACTTC.

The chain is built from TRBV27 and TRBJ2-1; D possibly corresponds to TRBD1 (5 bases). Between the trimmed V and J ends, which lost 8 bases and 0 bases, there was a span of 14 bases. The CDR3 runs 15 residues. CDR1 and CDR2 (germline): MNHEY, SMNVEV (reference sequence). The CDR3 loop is CASGQDRSSYNEQFF. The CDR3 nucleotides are TGTGCCAGCGGACAAGACCGGAGCTCCTACAATGAGCAGTTCTTC.

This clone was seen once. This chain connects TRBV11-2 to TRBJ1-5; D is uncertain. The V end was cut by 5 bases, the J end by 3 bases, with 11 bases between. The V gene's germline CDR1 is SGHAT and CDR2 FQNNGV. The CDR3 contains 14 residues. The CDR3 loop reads CASSPEHYNQPQHF. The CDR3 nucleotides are TGTGCCAGCAGCCCCGAGCATTACAATCAGCCCCAGCATTTT.

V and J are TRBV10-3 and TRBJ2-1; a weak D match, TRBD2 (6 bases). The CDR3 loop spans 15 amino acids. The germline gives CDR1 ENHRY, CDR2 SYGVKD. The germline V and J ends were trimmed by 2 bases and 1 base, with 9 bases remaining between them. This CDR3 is CAISERERSYNEQFF. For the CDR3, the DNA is TGTGCCATCAGTGAGCGGGAGCGGTCCTACAATGAGCAGTTCTTC.

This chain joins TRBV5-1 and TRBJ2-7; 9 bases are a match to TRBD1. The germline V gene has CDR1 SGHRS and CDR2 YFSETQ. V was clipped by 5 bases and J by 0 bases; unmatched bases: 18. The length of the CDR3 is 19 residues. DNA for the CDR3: TGCGCCAGCAGTTCAACACCGGGACAGGGCCCCTTACGCTCCTACGAGCAGTACTTC. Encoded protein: CASSSTPGQGPLRSYEQYF.

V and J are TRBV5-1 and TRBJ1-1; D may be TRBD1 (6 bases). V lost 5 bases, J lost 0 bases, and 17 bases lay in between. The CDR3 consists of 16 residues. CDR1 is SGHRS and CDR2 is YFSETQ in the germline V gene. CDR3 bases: TGCGCCAGCAGGAACTTATCTTACAGGGTGAACACTGAAGCTTTCTTT. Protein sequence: CASRNLSYRVNTEAFF.

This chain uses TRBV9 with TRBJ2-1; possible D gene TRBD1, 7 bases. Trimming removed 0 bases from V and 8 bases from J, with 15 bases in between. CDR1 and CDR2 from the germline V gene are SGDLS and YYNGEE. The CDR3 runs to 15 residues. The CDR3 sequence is CASSVEEGASDEQFF. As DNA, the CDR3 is TGTGCCAGCAGCGTAGAGGAGGGGGCAAGCGATGAGCAGTTCTTC.

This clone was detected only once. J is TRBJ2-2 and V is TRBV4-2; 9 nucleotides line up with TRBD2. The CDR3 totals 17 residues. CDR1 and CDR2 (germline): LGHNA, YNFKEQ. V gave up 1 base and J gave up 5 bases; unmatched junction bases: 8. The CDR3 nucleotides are TGTGCCAGCAGCCAAGGTTCTGCGGGAGGGCCGACCGGGGAGCTGTTTTTT. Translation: CASSQGSAGGPTGELFF.

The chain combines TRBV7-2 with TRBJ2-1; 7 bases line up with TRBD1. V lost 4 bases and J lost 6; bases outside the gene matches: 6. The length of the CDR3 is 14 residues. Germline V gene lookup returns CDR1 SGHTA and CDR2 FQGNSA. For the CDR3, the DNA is TGTGCCAGCAGCTCCTTTGGACAGGCCAATGAGCAGTTCTTC. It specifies CASSSFGQANEQFF.

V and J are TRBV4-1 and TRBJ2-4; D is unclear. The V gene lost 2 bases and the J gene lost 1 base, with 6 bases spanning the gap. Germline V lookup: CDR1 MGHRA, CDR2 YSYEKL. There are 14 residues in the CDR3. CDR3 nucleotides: TGCGCCAGCAGCCAACTCCCCGCCAAAAACATTCAGTACTTC. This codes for CASSQLPAKNIQYF.

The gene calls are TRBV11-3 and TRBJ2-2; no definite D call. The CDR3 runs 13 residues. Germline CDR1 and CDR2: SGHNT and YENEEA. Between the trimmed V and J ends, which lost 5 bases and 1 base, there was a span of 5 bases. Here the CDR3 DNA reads TGTGCCAGCAGCCCGTGGAACACCGGGGAGCTGTTTTTT. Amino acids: CASSPWNTGELFF.